The 2 T cell receptor beta chains in this list originate from one sample, sequenced in a study of shared clonotypes between healthy human individuals. Terminally differentiated effector memory CD45RA+ cells were excluded by CCR7 positive selection of CD45RO-negative cells. This table comes from immunoSEQ multiplex PCR, and its TCRdb copy is limited to in-frame clones, with some not included. This table holds 2 million to 2.5 million clones, just over 90% found once. Sequenced material: naive CD8+ T cells from PBMCs. The receptor source for this set is a man aged 18 to 30 in good health. Some clones in this sample may be carry-over from other donors' samples.

This chain joins TRBV30 and TRBJ2-2, with D uncertain. Germline CDR1 GTSNPN, CDR2 SVGIG (reference sequence). CDR3 length equals 11 residues. Deletions cut 2 bases from V and 7 bases from J, with 5 bases between. CDR3 DNA: TGTGCCTGGAGTCCCGACGGGGAGCTGTTTTTT. Translation gives CAWSPDGELFF.

The rearrangement uses TRBV27 and TRBJ2-1; 12 bases are shared with TRBD1. The V gene's germline CDR1 is MNHEY and CDR2 SMNVEV (reference sequence). V lost 3 bases to trimming and J lost 6 bases; unmatched junction nucleotides: 3. The CDR3 has 15 residues. The CDR3 sequence is CASSLRDRGRNEQFF. CDR3 DNA sequence: TGTGCCAGCAGTTTGCGGGACAGGGGGCGCAATGAGCAGTTCTTC.